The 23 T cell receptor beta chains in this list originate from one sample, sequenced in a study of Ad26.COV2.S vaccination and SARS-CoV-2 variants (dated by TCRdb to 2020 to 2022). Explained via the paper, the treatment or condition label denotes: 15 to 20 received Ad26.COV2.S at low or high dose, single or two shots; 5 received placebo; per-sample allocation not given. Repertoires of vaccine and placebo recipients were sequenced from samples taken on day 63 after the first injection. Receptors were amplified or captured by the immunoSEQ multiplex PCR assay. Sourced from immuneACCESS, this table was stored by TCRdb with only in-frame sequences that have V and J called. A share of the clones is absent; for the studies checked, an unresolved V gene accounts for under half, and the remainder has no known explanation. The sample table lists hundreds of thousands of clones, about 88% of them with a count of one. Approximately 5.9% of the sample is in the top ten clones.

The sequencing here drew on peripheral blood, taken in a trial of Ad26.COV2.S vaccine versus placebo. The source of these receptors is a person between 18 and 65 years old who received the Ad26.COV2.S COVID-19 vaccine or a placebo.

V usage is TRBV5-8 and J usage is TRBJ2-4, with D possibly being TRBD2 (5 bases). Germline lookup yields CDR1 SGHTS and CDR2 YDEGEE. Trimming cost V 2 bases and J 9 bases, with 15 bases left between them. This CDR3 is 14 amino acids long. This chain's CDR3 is CASSFSGLFPIQYF. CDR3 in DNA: TGTGCCAGCAGCTTTTCTGGACTTTTCCCCATTCAGTACTTC.

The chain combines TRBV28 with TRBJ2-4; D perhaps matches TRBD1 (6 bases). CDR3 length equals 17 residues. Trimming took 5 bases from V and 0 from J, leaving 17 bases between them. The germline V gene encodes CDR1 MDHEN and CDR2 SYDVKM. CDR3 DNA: TGTGCCAGCAGTCCAATTAAAGACAGGCTAGCCAAAAACATTCAGTACTTC. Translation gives CASSPIKDRLAKNIQYF.

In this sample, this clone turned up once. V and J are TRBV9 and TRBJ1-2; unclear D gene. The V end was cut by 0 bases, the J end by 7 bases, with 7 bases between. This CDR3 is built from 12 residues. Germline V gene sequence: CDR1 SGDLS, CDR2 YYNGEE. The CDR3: CASSVGGGGYTF. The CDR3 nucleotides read TGTGCCAGCAGCGTAGGGGGAGGTGGCTACACCTTC.

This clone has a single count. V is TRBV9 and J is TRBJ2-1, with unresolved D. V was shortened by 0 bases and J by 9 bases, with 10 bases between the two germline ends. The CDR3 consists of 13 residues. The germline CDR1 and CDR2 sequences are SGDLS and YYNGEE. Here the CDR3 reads CASSVVGMGEQFF. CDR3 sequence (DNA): TGTGCCAGCAGCGTAGTGGGGATGGGTGAGCAGTTCTTC.

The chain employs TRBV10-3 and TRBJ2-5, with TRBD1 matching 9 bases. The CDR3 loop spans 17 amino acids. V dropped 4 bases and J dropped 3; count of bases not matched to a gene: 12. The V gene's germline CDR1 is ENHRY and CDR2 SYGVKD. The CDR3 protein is CAISGATGGSVKETQYF. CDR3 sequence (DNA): TGTGCCATCAGTGGGGCGACAGGGGGTTCTGTAAAAGAGACCCAGTACTTC.

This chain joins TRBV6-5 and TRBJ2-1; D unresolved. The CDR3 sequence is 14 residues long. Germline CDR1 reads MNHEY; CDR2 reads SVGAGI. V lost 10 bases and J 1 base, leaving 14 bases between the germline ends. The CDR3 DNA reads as TGTGCCACCCTCATTGGGGAATCCTACAATGAGCAGTTCTTC. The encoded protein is CATLIGESYNEQFF.

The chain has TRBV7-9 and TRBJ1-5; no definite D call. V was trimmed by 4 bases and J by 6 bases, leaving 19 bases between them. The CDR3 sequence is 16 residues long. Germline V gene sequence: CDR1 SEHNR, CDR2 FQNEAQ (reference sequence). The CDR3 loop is CASSSNIPASGQPQHF. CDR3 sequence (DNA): TGTGCCAGCAGCTCAAATATCCCGGCTTCGGGTCAGCCCCAGCATTTT.

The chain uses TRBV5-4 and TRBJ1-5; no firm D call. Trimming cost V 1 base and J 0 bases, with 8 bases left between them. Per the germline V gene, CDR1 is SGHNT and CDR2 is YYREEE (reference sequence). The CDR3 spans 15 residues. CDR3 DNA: TGTGCCAGCAGCTTGTTTGGAGGTAGCAATCAGCCCCAGCATTTT. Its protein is CASSLFGGSNQPQHF.

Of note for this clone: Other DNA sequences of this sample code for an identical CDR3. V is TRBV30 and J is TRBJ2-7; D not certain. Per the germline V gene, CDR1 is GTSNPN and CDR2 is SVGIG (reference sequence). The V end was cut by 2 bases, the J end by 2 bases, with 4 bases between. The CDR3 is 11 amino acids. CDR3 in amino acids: CAWSLTYEQYF. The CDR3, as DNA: TGTGCCTGGAGTTTGACCTACGAGCAGTACTTC.

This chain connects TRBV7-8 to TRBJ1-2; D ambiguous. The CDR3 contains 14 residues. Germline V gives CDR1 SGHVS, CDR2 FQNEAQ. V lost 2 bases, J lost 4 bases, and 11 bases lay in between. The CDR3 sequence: CASSLIRNSYGYTF. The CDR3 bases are TGTGCCAGCAGCTTAATACGAAATTCCTATGGCTACACCTTC. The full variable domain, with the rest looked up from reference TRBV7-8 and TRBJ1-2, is GAGVSQSPRYKVAKRGQDVALRCDPISGHVSLFWYQQALGQGPEFLTYFQNEAQLDKSGLPSDRFFAERPEGSVSTLKIQRTQQEDSAVYLCASSLIRNSYGYTFGSGTRLTVV.

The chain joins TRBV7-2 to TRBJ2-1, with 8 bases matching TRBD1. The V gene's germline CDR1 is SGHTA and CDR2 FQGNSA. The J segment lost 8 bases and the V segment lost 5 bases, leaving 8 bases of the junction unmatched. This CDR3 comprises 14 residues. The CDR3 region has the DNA TGTGCCAGCAGCGTAACGACAGGGGTCGATGAGCAGTTCTTC. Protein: CASSVTTGVDEQFF.

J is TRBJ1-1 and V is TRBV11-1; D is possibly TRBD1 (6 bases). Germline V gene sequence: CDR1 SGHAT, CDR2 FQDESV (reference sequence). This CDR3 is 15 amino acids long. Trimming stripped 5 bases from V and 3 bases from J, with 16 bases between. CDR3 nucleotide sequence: TGTGCCAGCAGCGACCAGGGGATGAGGGACACTGAAGCTTTCTTT. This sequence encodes CASSDQGMRDTEAFF.

The CDR3 nucleotides are TGTGCCAGCAGGAACAGGGGGCGAGGTGCCGGGGAGCTGTTTTTT. Protein sequence: CASRNRGRGAGELFF. This chain uses TRBV28 with TRBJ2-2; 9 bases map to TRBD1. CDR3 length: 15 residues. Germline CDR1 is MDHEN and CDR2 is SYDVKM. Unmatched junction bases numbered 8, after V lost 6 bases and J lost 6 bases.

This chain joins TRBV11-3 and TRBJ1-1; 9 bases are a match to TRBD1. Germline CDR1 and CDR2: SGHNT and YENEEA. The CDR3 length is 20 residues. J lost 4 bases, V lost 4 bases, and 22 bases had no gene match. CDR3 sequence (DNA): TGTGCCAGCAGCTCAGACAGGGGGTTCACCGCAAATCTAAACCCCACTGAAGCTTTCTTT. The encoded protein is CASSSDRGFTANLNPTEAFF.

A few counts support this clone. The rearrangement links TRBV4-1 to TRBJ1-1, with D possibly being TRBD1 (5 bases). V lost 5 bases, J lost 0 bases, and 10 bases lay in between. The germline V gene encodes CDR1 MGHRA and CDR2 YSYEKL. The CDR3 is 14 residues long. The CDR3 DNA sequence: TGCGCCAGCAGCTACTCAGGGATGAACACTGAAGCTTTCTTT. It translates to CASSYSGMNTEAFF.

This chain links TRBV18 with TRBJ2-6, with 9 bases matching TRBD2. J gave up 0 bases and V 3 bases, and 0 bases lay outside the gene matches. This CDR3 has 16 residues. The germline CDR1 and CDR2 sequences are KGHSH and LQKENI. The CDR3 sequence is CASSPSGGSGANVLTF. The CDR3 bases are TGTGCCAGCTCACCTAGCGGGGGCTCTGGGGCCAACGTCCTGACTTTC. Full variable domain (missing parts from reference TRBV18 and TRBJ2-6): NAGVMQNPRHLVRRRGQEARLRCSPMKGHSHVYWYRQLPEEGLKFMVYLQKENIIDESGMPKERFSAEFPKEGPSILRIQQVVRGDSAAYFCASSPSGGSGANVLTFGAGSRLTVL.

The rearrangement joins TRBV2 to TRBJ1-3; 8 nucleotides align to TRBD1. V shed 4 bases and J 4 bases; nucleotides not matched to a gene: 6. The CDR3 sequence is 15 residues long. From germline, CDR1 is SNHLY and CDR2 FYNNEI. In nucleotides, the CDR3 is TGTGCCAGCAGTGCGGACAGGGTAGCCGGAAACACCATATATTTT. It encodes CASSADRVAGNTIYF.

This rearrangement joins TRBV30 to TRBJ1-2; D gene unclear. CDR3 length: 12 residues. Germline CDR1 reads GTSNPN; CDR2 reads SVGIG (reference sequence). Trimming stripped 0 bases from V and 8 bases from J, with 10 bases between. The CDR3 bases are TGTGCCTGGAGTGTACAGTTGACGGGCTACACCTTC. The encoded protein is CAWSVQLTGYTF. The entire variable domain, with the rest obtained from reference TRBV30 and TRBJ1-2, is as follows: SQTIHQWPATLVQPVGSPLSLECTVEGTSNPNLYWYRQAAGRGLQLLFYSVGIGQISSEVPQNLSASRPQDRQFILSSKKLLLSDSGFYLCAWSVQLTGYTFGSGTRLTVV.

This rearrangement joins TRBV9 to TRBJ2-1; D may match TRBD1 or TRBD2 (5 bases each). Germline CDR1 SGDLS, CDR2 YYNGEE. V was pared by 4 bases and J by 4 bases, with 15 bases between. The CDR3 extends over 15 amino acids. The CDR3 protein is CASSSEGTEYNEQFF. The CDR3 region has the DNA TGTGCCAGCAGCTCCGAGGGGACGGAGTACAATGAGCAGTTCTTC.

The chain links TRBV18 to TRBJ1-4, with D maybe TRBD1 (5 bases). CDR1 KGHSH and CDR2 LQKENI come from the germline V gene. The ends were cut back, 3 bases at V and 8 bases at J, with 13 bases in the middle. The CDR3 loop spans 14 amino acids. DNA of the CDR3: TGTGCCAGCTCACCGAGGCAGGGTTACGAAAAACTGTTTTTT. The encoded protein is CASSPRQGYEKLFF.

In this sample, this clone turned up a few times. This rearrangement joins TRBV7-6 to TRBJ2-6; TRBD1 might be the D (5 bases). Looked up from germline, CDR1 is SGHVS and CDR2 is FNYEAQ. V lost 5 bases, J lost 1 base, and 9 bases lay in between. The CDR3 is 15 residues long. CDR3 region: CASSAAGSGANVLTF. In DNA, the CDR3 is TGTGCCAGCAGCGCTGCAGGGTCTGGGGCCAACGTCCTGACTTTC.

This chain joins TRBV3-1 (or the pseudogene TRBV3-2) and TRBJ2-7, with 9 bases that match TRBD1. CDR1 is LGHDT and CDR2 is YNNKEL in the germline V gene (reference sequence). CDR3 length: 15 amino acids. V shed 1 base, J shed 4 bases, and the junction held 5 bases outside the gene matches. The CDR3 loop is CASSQVLTGGYEQYF. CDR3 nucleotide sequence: TGTGCCAGCAGCCAAGTTTTGACAGGGGGGTACGAGCAGTACTTC.

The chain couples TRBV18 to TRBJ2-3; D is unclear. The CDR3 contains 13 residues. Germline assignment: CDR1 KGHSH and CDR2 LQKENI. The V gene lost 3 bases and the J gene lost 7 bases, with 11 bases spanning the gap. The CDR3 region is CASSPKQQYTQYF. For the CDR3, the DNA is TGTGCCAGCTCACCGAAGCAGCAGTATACGCAGTATTTT.